These T cell receptor beta chains were read from a single sample in a study of metastatic and nonmetastatic thyroid tumors. MiXCR was used by TCRdb to re-call the PCR reads. This table holds about 18,000 clones, under 30% found once. The sequenced material came from tumor tissue. Receptor source: a male donor with papillary thyroid cancer or a benign thyroid nodule (not recorded which). Some clones in this sample may be carry-over from other donors' samples. CDR3s include the opening cysteine and the closing phenylalanine or tryptophan. The order of the fields is V gene, clone size, J gene, D gene, CDR3 DNA, CDR3 protein. A D gene is named only where the DNA matches it firmly. Where a row states a size, it is once, few, many or the class of an expanded clone; other rows omit it.

TRBV5-1	NA	TRBJ2-7	TRBD1	TGCGCCAGCAGCCCAGCGTGGGGACAGGGTACCTACGAGCAGTACTTC	CASSPAWGQGTYEQYF
TRBV11-3	NA	TRBJ1-2	NA	TGTGCCAGCAGCTTATCAGGAAACTATGGCTACACCTTC	CASSLSGNYGYTF
TRBV28	few	TRBJ2-3	NA	TGTGCCAGCACCGGCGAGCCTAGAGACGGATCTATCACAGATACGCAGTATTTT	CASTGEPRDGSITDTQYF
TRBV6-1	few	TRBJ2-2	TRBD2	TGTGCCAGCAGGACAGCGGGAGGGAGCGGGGAGCTGTTTTTT	CASRTAGGSGELFF
TRBV20-1	NA	TRBJ1-5	NA	TGCAGTGCTACACTCCAGGGTAGTCATCAGCCCCAGCATTTT	CSATLQGSHQPQHF
TRBV19	medium-sized	TRBJ2-3	TRBD2	TGTGCCAGTAGTATTCGGGGGGGATCTAGCACAGATACGCAGTATTTT	CASSIRGGSSTDTQYF
TRBV18	medium-sized	TRBJ1-3	NA	TGTGCCAGCTTTTACTTTGGGCGAATCTCTGGAAACACCATATATTTT	CASFYFGRISGNTIYF
TRBV6-1	few	TRBJ2-7	TRBD1	TGTGCCAGCAGCCAGGGACAGGGAAGGACCTACGAGCAGTACTTC	CASSQGQGRTYEQYF
TRBV28	NA	TRBJ2-7	NA	TGTGCCAGCAGACCAGGACGGGATTACGAGCAGTACTTC	CASRPGRDYEQYF
TRBV5-1	NA	TRBJ1-3	NA	TGCGCCAGCAGCCTAGGGGGAAACACCATATATTTT	CASSLGGNTIYF
TRBV15	many	TRBJ1-2	NA	TGTGCCACCGGGGGACCGTTCTATGGCTACACCTTC	CATGGPFYGYTF
TRBV10-3	NA	TRBJ2-2	TRBD2	TGTGGGATCAGTGAGTCACGGGCTAGCGGGGGACCGAACACCGGGGAGCTGTTTTTT	CGISESRASGGPNTGELFF
TRBV28	few	TRBJ2-7	TRBD2	TGTGCCAGCAGTTTACTAGCGGGAGACGCGCAGTACTTC	CASSLLAGDAQYF
TRBV11-1	medium-sized	TRBJ1-2	NA	TGTGCCAGCAGCTTATCTAACGGGTGGTTGGTGGATGGCTACACCTTC	CASSLSNGWLVDGYTF
TRBV11-3	NA	TRBJ1-6	NA	TGTGCCAGCAGCGACCGGGGAACCCTCCACTTT	CASSDRGTLHF
TRBV11-2	medium-sized	TRBJ1-1	NA	TGTGCCAGCAGCTTAGCCCAAAATGAAGCTTTCTTT	CASSLAQNEAFF
TRBV6-9	once	TRBJ2-1	TRBD2	TGCGCCACCACTGAAGGGGGGGGACTAGACAATCAGCAGTTCTTC	CATTEGGGLDNQQFF
TRBV30	NA	TRBJ2-7	NA	TGTGCCTGCCCGGCCGGCTCGGGGTCCCCCGTGGAGCAGTACTTC	CACPAGSGSPVEQYF
TRBV20-1	few	TRBJ2-7	TRBD1	TGCAGTGCCAAGGGAGACAGGGACTACGAGCAGTACTTC	CSAKGDRDYEQYF
TRBV4-3	NA	TRBJ1-3	NA	TGCGCCAGCAGCCGGACGGGGACAATTGGAAACACCATATATTTT	CASSRTGTIGNTIYF
TRBV29-1	NA	TRBJ2-7	NA	TGCAGCGTTGGACAGTCATACGAGCAGTACTTC	CSVGQSYEQYF
TRBV6-5	NA	TRBJ2-7	TRBD2	TGTGCCAGCAGTTACTCCCTAGCGGGAGGCCTTTACGAGCAGTACTTC	CASSYSLAGGLYEQYF
TRBV28	few	TRBJ1-2	TRBD1	TGTGCCAGCATCGAAGCCGGGACAGGGCGAGGACTTGTCTATGGCTACACCTTC	CASIEAGTGRGLVYGYTF
TRBV2	medium-sized	TRBJ2-2	TRBD2	TGTGCCAGAGGGACTAGCGCGAACACCGGGGAGCTGTTTTTT	CARGTSANTGELFF
TRBV27	few	TRBJ1-4	TRBD1	TGTGCCAGCAGACCGGGACCCGGGACAGGGGAAGAAAAGCTGTTTTTT	CASRPGPGTGEEKLFF
TRBV27	NA	TRBJ1-1	TRBD1	TGTGCCACCAGACAGGGTGAAAACACTGAAGCTTTCTTT	CATRQGENTEAFF
TRBV2	many	TRBJ2-6	TRBD2	TGTGCCAGCATACATTTCGAGCGGGGGGGAGTATCTGGGGCCAACGTCCTGACTTTC	CASIHFERGGVSGANVLTF
TRBV20-1	NA	TRBJ2-7	TRBD2	TGCAGTGCTTGCGGCGCGGCTAGCGGGGGGCCATGCTACGAGCAGTACTTC	CSACGAASGGPCYEQYF
TRBV9	NA	TRBJ2-7	NA	TGTGCCAGCAGCCCGGACTACGCTGGCTACGAGCAGTACTTC	CASSPDYAGYEQYF